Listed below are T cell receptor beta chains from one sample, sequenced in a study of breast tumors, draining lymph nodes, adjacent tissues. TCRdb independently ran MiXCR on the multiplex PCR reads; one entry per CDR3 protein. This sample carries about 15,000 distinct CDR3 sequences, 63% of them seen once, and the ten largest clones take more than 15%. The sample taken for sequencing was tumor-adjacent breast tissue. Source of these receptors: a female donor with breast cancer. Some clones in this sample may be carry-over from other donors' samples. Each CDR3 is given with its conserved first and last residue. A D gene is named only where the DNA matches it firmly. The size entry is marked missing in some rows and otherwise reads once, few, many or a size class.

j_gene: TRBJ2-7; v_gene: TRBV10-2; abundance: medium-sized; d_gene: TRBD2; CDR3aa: CASSESGLWRGAYEQYF; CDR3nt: TGCGCCAGCAGTGAGTCAGGGCTCTGGCGGGGGGCATACGAGCAGTACTTC
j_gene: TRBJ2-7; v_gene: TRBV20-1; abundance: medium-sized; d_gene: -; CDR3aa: CSARHRYYEQYF; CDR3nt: TGCAGTGCTAGACACAGGTACTACGAGCAGTACTTC
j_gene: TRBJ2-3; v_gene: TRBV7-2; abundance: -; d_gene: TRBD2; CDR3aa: CASSRSGTSGDTQYF; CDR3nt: TGTGCCAGCAGCCGCTCCGGGACTAGCGGAGATACGCAGTATTTT
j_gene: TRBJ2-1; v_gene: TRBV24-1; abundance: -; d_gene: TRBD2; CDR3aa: CATRTSGSNEQFF; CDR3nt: TGTGCCACCAGGACTAGCGGGAGTAATGAGCAGTTCTTC
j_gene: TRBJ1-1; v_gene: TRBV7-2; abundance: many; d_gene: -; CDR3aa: CASSFDLRSEAFF; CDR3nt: TGTGCCAGCAGCTTCGATCTCAGGTCTGAAGCTTTCTTT
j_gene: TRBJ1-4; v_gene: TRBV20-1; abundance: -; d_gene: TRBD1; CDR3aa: CSARAFGTGLEKLFF; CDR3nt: TGCAGTGCTAGGGCGTTCGGGACAGGGCTGGAAAAACTGTTTTTT
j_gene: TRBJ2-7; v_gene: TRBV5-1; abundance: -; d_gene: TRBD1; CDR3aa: CASSFGTGGYEQYF; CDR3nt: TGCGCCAGCAGCTTCGGGACAGGGGGCTACGAGCAGTACTTC
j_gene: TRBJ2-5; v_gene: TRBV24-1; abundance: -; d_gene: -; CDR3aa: CATSDLGGQETQYF; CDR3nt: TGTGCCACCAGTGATTTAGGCGGACAAGAGACCCAGTACTTC
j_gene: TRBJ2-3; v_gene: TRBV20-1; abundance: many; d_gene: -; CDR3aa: CSARLAGRTDTQYF; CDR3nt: TGCAGTGCTAGGTTGGCGGGACGCACAGATACGCAGTATTTT
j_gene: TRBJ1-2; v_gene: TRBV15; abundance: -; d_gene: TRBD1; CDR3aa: CATSRDRGQDSYGYTF; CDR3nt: TGTGCCACCAGCAGAGACCGAGGACAGGATAGCTATGGCTACACCTTC
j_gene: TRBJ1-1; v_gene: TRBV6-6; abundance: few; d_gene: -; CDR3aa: CASTYGGRGGITEAFF; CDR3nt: TGTGCCAGCACCTACGGGGGTAGGGGGGGGATCACTGAAGCTTTCTTT
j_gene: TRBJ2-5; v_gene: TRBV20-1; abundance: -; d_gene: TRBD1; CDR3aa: CSARDRETQSF; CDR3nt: TGCAGTGCTAGGGACAGGGAGACCCAGTCCTTC
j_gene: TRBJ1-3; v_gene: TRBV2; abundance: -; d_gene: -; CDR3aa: CASRLRGGSGNTIYF; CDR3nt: TGTGCCAGCAGACTCCGGGGGGGATCTGGAAACACCATATATTTT
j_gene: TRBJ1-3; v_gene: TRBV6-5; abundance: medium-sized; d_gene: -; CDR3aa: CASSPRAATSGNTIYF; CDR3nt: TGTGCCAGCAGCCCCAGGGCAGCAACCTCTGGAAACACCATATATTTT
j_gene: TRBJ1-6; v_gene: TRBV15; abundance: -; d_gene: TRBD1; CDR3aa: CATRDRRSPLHF; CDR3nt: TGTGCCACCAGGGACAGGAGGTCACCCCTCCACTTT
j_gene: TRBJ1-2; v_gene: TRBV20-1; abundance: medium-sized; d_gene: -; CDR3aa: CSAAPGLDYGYTF; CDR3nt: TGCAGTGCTGCTCCAGGGTTAGACTATGGCTACACCTTC
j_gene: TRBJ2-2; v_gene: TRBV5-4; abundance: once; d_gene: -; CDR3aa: CASSSGTHANTGELFF; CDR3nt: TGTGCCAGCAGCTCCGGGACACACGCGAACACCGGGGAGCTGTTTTTT
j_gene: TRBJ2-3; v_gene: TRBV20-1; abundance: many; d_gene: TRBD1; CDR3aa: CSAPPPPGQGASIAQYF; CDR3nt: TGCAGTGCTCCCCCCCCTCCGGGACAGGGGGCCAGTATTGCGCAGTATTTT
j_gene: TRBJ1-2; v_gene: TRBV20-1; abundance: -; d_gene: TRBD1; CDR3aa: CSARGPLGTEGYTF; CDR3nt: TGCAGTGCTAGAGGCCCCCTCGGGACAGAAGGCTACACCTTC
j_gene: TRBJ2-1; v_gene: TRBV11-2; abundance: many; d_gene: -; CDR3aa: CASSSRYVPNEQFF; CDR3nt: TGTGCCAGCAGCTCCCGGTATGTCCCCAATGAGCAGTTCTTC
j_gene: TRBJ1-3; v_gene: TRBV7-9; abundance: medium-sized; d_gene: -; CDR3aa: CASSSTGYGNTIYF; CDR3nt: TGTGCCAGCAGCTCCACAGGGTATGGAAACACCATATATTTT
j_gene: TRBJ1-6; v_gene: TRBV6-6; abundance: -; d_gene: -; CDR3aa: CASGDRDNSPLHF; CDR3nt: TGTGCCAGCGGAGACAGAGATAATTCACCCCTCCACTTT
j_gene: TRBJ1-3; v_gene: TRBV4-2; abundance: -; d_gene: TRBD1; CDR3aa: CASSQSAGGLGNTIYF; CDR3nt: TGTGCCAGCAGCCAATCCGCAGGGGGCCTGGGAAACACCATATATTTT
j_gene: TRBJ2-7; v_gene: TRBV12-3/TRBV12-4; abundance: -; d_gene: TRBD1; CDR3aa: CASSPSLGQGAHEQYF; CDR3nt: TGTGCCAGCAGCCCTTCCCTTGGACAGGGGGCCCACGAGCAGTACTTC
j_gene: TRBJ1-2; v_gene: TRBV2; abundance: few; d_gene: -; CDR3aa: CASSEIIGTNYGYTF; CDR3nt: TGTGCCAGCAGTGAGATTATAGGGACTAACTATGGCTACACCTTC
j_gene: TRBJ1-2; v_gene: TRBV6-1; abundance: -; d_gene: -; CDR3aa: CASSPFGVDYGYTF; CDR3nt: TGTGCCAGCAGCCCTTTCGGGGTCGACTATGGCTACACCTTC
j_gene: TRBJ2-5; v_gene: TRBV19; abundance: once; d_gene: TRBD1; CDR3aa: CARRRSAGTGKETQYF; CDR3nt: TGTGCCAGAAGACGTTCGGCCGGGACAGGGAAAGAGACCCAGTACTTC
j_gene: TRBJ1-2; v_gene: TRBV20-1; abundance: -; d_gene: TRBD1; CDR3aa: CSADRGSGGYTF; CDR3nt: TGCAGTGCAGACAGGGGCTCGGGAGGCTACACCTTC
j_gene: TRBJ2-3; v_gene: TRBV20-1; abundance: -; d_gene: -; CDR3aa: CSARDLQRVTDTQYF; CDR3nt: TGCAGTGCTAGAGACTTGCAGCGGGTCACAGATACGCAGTATTTT
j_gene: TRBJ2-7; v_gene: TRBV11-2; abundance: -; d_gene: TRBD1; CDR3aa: CASSLDKYGTGRLMEQYF; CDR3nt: TGTGCCAGCAGCTTAGATAAGTACGGGACAGGGCGATTGATGGAGCAGTACTTC
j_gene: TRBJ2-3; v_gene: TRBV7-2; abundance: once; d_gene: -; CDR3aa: CASSSRTAQPDTQYF; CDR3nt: TGTGCCAGCAGCTCCCGGACAGCTCAGCCAGATACGCAGTATTTT
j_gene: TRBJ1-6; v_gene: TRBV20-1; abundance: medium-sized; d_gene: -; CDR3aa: CSAREQGNSPLHF; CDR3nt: TGCAGTGCTAGGGAACAGGGAAATTCACCCCTCCACTTT
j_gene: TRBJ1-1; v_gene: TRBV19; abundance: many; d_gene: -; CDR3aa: CASSGQGRGTEAFF; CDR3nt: TGTGCCAGTAGTGGGCAGGGAAGAGGAACTGAAGCTTTCTTT
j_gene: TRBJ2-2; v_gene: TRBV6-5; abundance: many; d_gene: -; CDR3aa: CASSNAPVGSLSLELFF; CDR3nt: TGTGCCAGCAGTAACGCCCCCGTGGGGTCCCTATCGTTGGAGCTGTTTTTT
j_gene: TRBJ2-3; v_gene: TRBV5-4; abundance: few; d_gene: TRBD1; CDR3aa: CASSLAGTVTDTQYF; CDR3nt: TGTGCCAGCAGCTTGGCCGGGACAGTGACAGATACGCAGTATTTT
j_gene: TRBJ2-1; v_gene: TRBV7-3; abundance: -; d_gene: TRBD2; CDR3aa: CASSLESGTYNEQFF; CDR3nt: TGTGCCAGCAGCTTAGAAAGCGGGACCTACAATGAGCAGTTCTTC
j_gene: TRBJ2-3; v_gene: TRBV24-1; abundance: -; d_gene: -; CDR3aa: CATSDQTGRTDSHPF; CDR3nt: TGTGCCACCAGTGACCAAACAGGTAGGACAGACTCGCATCCTTTT
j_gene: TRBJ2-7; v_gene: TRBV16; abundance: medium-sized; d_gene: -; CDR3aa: CASSQLGGGEEQYF; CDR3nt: TGTGCCAGCAGCCAATTGGGCGGGGGCGAAGAGCAGTACTTC
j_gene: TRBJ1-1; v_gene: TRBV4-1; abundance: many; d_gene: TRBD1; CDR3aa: CASSQLIYSNQGATEAFF; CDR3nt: TGCGCCAGCAGCCAATTGATCTATTCGAATCAGGGGGCCACTGAAGCTTTCTTT
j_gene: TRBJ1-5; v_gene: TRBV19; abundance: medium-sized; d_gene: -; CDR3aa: CASSSRVEGQPQHF; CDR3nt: TGTGCCAGTAGTAGTAGGGTGGAAGGTCAGCCCCAGCATTTT
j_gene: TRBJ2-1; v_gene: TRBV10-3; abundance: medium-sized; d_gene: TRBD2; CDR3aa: CAIRVAGVNEQFF; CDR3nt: TGTGCCATCAGAGTAGCGGGGGTCAATGAGCAGTTCTTC
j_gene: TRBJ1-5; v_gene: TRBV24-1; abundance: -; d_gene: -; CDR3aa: CATSQAYSNQPQHF; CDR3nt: TGTGCCACCAGTCAGGCTTATAGCAATCAGCCCCAGCATTTT
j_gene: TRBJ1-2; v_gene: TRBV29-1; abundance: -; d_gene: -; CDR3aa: CSVGQNYGYTF; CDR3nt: TGCAGCGTTGGCCAGAACTATGGCTACACCTTC